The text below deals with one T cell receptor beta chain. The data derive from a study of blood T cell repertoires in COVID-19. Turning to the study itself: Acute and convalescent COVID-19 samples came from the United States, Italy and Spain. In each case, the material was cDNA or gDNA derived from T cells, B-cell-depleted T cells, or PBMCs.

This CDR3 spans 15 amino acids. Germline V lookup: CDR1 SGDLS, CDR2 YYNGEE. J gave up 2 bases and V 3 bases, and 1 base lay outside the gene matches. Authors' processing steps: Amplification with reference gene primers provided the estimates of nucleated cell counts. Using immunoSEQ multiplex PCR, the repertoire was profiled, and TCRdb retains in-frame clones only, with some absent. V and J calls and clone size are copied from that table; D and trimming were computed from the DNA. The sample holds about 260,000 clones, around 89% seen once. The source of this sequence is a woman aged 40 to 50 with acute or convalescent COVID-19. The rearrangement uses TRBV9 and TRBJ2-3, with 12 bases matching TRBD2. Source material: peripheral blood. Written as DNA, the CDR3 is TGTGCCAGCAGCGGGACTAGCGGGGCCACAGATACGCAGTATTTT. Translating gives CASSGTSGATDTQYF.